These 17 T cell receptor beta chains share one sample of origin, sequenced in a study of shared clonotypes between healthy human individuals. Profiling relied on immunoSEQ multiplex PCR, and the TCRdb table lists in-frame clones only, not all of them. The data hold 450,000 to 500,000 clones, with 78% observed a single time. Sequencing was done on a sample of PBMCs. The receptor set was obtained from a woman between 40 and 50 years old in good health. Some clones in this sample may be carry-over from other donors' samples.

Comments on this clone: At one of its ends the junction is not consistent with the germline gene, which may arise from a read error. The chain links TRBV7-7 to TRBJ2-1; D is tentatively TRBD1 or TRBD2 (7 bases each). Germline V lookup: CDR1 SSHAT, CDR2 FNYEAQ (reference sequence). The CDR3 runs to 15 residues. CDR3 region: CASSLGRGPDNEQFF. DNA of the CDR3: TGTGCTAGCAGCTTGGGGAGGGGGCCTGACAATGAGCAGTTCTTC.

The sample holds one count of this clone. The V gene is TRBV30, the J gene TRBJ2-7, with 10 positions matching TRBD2. The CDR3 loop spans 14 amino acids. V lost 2 bases, J lost 5 bases, and 6 bases stayed unmatched. Germline loops: CDR1 GTSNPN, CDR2 SVGIG (reference sequence). The DNA of the CDR3 is TGTGCCTGGAGTCCTGGGCTAGCGGGAGACGAGCAGTACTTC. It is translated as CAWSPGLAGDEQYF.

On this clone itself: The junction does not match germline at one end; this may be a read error. V usage is TRBV20-1 and J usage is TRBJ2-7; no clear D. Germline values: CDR1 DFQATT, CDR2 SNEGSKA (reference sequence). This CDR3 is built from 11 residues. CDR3 DNA sequence: TGCAGCGCTAGGAACGAAGCCGAGCAGTACTTC. It specifies CSARNEAEQYF.

V is TRBV30 and J is TRBJ2-7; tentative D call: TRBD1 (5 bases). The CDR3 runs 13 residues. Trimming removed 0 bases at V and 7 bases at J, with 13 bases between. Germline CDR1 reads GTSNPN; CDR2 reads SVGIG (reference sequence). Here the CDR3 DNA reads TGTGCCTGGAGTGTAAGGGGCCTGGGAGAGCAGTACTTC. Translated: CAWSVRGLGEQYF.

This clone was counted only a few times. This sequence joins TRBV30 and TRBJ1-5; D is possibly TRBD1 (5 bases). This CDR3 contains 13 residues. The germline V gene has CDR1 GTSNPN and CDR2 SVGIG (reference sequence). The V end lost 2 bases, the J end lost 2 bases, and 7 bases lay between the germline ends. CDR3 DNA sequence: TGTGCCTGGAGTAGCAGGGGCAATCAGCCCCAGCATTTT. Translating gives CAWSSRGNQPQHF.

The rearrangement joins TRBV6-6 to TRBJ2-2; tentatively, D is TRBD2 (7 bases). The germline V gene encodes CDR1 MNHNY and CDR2 SVGAGI (reference sequence). Deletions cut 1 base from V and 7 bases from J, with 16 bases between. CDR3 length: 16 residues. CDR3 sequence (DNA): TGTGCCAGCAGTTACTATAACAGGGAGGGGAGCGGGGAGCTGTTTTTT. The encoded protein is CASSYYNREGSGELFF.

This clone was seen only once. This chain links TRBV27 with TRBJ2-1; TRBD2 aligns across 10 bases. The CDR3 runs to 18 residues. The V segment lost 3 bases and the J segment 8 bases; nucleotides outside the gene matches: 16. Per germline, CDR1 MNHEY and CDR2 SMNVEV (reference sequence). The CDR3: CASSFRPLAGVNEDEQFF. CDR3 sequence (DNA): TGTGCCAGCAGTTTCCGCCCTCTAGCGGGAGTTAACGAGGATGAGCAGTTCTTC.

Here the CDR3 reads CASSIGTANNYGYTF. As DNA, the CDR3 is TGTGCCAGTAGTATTGGGACAGCTAATAACTATGGCTACACCTTC. The chain recombines TRBV19 with TRBJ1-2; TRBD1 aligns across 7 bases. V lost 3 bases, J lost 1 base, and 5 bases stayed unmatched. Looked up from germline, CDR1 is LNHDA and CDR2 is SQIVND (reference sequence). CDR3 length equals 15 residues.

CDR3 sequence (DNA): TGTGCCAGCAGCGTAGTAATCCAAGAGACCCAGTACTTC. As protein: CASSVVIQETQYF. The rearrangement links TRBV9 to TRBJ2-5; unclear D gene. CDR1 is SGDLS and CDR2 is YYNGEE in the germline V gene. The CDR3 is 13 amino acids. V lost 0 bases, J lost 1 base, and 4 bases lay in between. Filled out from reference TRBV9 and TRBJ2-5, the complete variable domain reads DSGVTQTPKHLITATGQRVTLRCSPRSGDLSVYWYQQSLDQGLQFLIQYYNGEERAKGNILERFSAQQFPDLHSELNLSSLELGDSALYFCASSVVIQETQYFGPGTRLLVL.

Regarding this clone: A single base separates this from a much larger clone, so it may be a read error. The same CDR3 also results from other DNA sequences found in this sample. The chain combines TRBV29-1 with TRBJ1-2; D is undetermined. Germline V CDR1 and CDR2: SQVTM, ANQGSEA. Trimming took off 3 bases at V and 7 bases at J, with 12 bases between the two ends. The CDR3 has 12 residues. The CDR3 DNA sequence: TGCAGCGTTGAGGATCTGCTAAGTGGCTACACCTTC. Its protein product is CSVEDLLSGYTF.

This clone was counted a few times. V is TRBV13 and J is TRBJ2-7; 7 bases are a match to TRBD1. Germline trimming cut 6 bases from V and 6 bases from J; bases unmatched to any gene: 11. CDR1 is PRHDT, CDR2 FYEKMQ, per germline (reference sequence). The CDR3 has 14 residues. The CDR3 sequence is CASRSQGQVVEQYF. CDR3 coding DNA: TGTGCCAGCAGATCACAAGGACAGGTAGTCGAGCAGTACTTC.

The CDR3 reads CASSLTASGMQETQYF. In DNA form, the CDR3 reads TGCGCCAGCAGCTTGACGGCTAGCGGGATGCAAGAGACCCAGTACTTC. The rearrangement joins TRBV5-1 to TRBJ2-5, with TRBD2 matching 9 bases. J lost 2 bases, V lost 1 base, and 6 bases had no gene match. Germline CDR1 reads SGHRS; CDR2 reads YFSETQ. The CDR3 covers 16 residues. Looking up the rest from reference TRBV5-1 and TRBJ2-5 gives the full variable domain: KAGVTQTPRYLIKTRGQQVTLSCSPISGHRSVSWYQQTPGQGLQFLFEYFSETQRNKGNFPGRFSGRQFSNSRSEMNVSTLELGDSALYLCASSLTASGMQETQYFGPGTRLLVL.

The V and J genes are TRBV28 and TRBJ2-7; 8 nucleotides agree with TRBD2. This CDR3 has 15 amino acids. The germline V gene encodes CDR1 MDHEN and CDR2 SYDVKM. The V and J ends lost 5 bases and 3 bases, in that order; junction bases with no gene match: 9. The CDR3: CASSPSGPLHYEQYF. Here the CDR3 DNA reads TGTGCCAGCAGTCCTAGCGGGCCCCTTCACTACGAGCAGTACTTC.

The chain recombines TRBV19 with TRBJ2-2; a possible D gene is TRBD2 (6 bases). There are 16 residues in the CDR3. The germline V gene has CDR1 LNHDA and CDR2 SQIVND (reference sequence). V was pared by 0 bases and J by 4 bases, with 12 bases between. CDR3 sequence reads: CASSIDYGGLTGELFF. The CDR3 bases are TGTGCCAGTAGTATAGATTATGGGGGACTCACCGGGGAGCTGTTTTTT. The full variable domain, completed using reference TRBV19 and TRBJ2-2, is DGGITQSPKYLFRKEGQNVTLSCEQNLNHDAMYWYRQDPGQGLRLIYYSQIVNDFQKGDIAEGYSVSREKKESFPLTVTSAQKNPTAFYLCASSIDYGGLTGELFFGEGSRLTVL.

This clone was seen at least ten times. This chain joins TRBV7-9 and TRBJ2-7; 7 bases line up with TRBD2. Germline CDR1 is SEHNR and CDR2 is FQNEAQ (reference sequence). The CDR3 sequence is 15 residues long. V was pared by 0 bases and J by 3 bases, with 5 bases of the junction left unmatched. This CDR3 is CASSLAVTSSYEQYF. The CDR3 nucleotides read TGTGCCAGCAGCTTAGCAGTGACTAGCAGCTACGAGCAGTACTTC.

The chain has TRBV5-1 and TRBJ1-2, with D unresolved. Looked up from germline, CDR1 is SGHRS and CDR2 is YFSETQ. The V and J ends lost 3 bases and 5 bases respectively, with 8 bases between them. The CDR3 loop spans 12 amino acids. CDR3 loop: CASSWRDYGYTF. CDR3 DNA sequence: TGCGCCAGCAGCTGGAGAGATTATGGCTACACCTTC.

The rearrangement links TRBV27 to TRBJ2-1; D possibly corresponds to TRBD1 (6 bases). The CDR3 contains 18 residues. The V end was cut by 5 bases, the J end by 2 bases, with 22 bases between. CDR1 is MNHEY and CDR2 is SMNVEV in the germline V gene (reference sequence). CDR3 protein: CASSISTGKPLTYNEQFF. The CDR3 region has the DNA TGTGCCAGCAGTATCTCGACAGGAAAACCGCTCACCTACAATGAGCAGTTCTTC.